The next 18 T cell receptor beta chains were all read from a single sample in a study of blood T cell repertoires in COVID-19. Sequencing used immunoSEQ multiplex PCR; TCRdb keeps in-frame clones, though not all of them. The data contain fewer than 150,000 clones, 75% to 90% of them singletons. Sequencing input: peripheral blood. Receptors were obtained from a woman aged 60-75 years with COVID-19, enrolled during active disease.

This rearrangement joins TRBV27 to TRBJ2-1; 8 bases map to TRBD1. Per germline, CDR1 MNHEY and CDR2 SMNVEV (reference sequence). CDR3 length: 15 residues. The ends lost 4 bases at V and 7 bases at J; junction bases unmatched: 9. The CDR3 sequence is CASSSGTGISNEQFF. CDR3 nucleotide sequence: TGTGCCAGCAGTTCCGGGACAGGTATTTCGAATGAGCAGTTCTTC.

The V and J genes are TRBV11-2 and TRBJ2-5; possibly TRBD1 for D (7 bases). The CDR3 is made up of 17 amino acids. V shed 2 bases and J shed 4 bases, with 20 bases lying between them. In germline, CDR1 is SGHAT, CDR2 FQNNGV. The CDR3 DNA reads as TGTGCCAGCAGCTTAAGTTCTGGGGCAGGGGGAGGAGAGACCCAGTACTTC. It codes for CASSLSSGAGGGETQYF.

The rearrangement uses TRBV9 and TRBJ1-1, with D tentatively TRBD1 (6 bases). The V and J ends lost 3 bases and 1 base respectively, with 13 bases between them. Per germline, CDR1 SGDLS and CDR2 YYNGEE. The CDR3 covers 15 residues. CDR3 in DNA: TGTGCCAGCAGCGCCGGGGGGGCGGCGAACACTGAAGCTTTCTTT. It specifies CASSAGGAANTEAFF.

The CDR3 coding sequence is TGTGCCAGCAGTCGAGCCGGGTACGAGCAGTACTTC. Translation gives CASSRAGYEQYF. V is TRBV7-2 and J is TRBJ2-7; D is unresolved. The CDR3 is made up of 12 amino acids. Trimming took 6 bases from V and 4 from J, leaving 10 bases between them. The germline gives CDR1 SGHTA, CDR2 FQGNSA. Together with reference TRBV7-2 and TRBJ2-7, the CDR3 gives the full variable domain: GAGVSQSPSNKVTEKGKDVELRCDPISGHTALYWYRQSLGQGLEFLIYFQGNSAPDKSGLPSDRFSAERTGGSVSTLTIQRTQQEDSAVYLCASSRAGYEQYFGPGTRLTVT.

J is TRBJ2-7 and V is TRBV28; 8 bases line up with TRBD1. Per germline, CDR1 MDHEN and CDR2 SYDVKM. Unmatched junction bases numbered 11, after V lost 4 bases and J lost 3 bases. The CDR3 extends over 16 amino acids. CDR3 protein: CASSSSPLGQGYEQYF. The CDR3 nucleotides read TGTGCCAGCAGTTCGTCCCCCCTCGGACAGGGCTACGAGCAGTACTTC.

The chain uses TRBV12-3 or TRBV12-4 and TRBJ1-2, with D perhaps matching TRBD1 (5 bases). The CDR3 runs to 13 residues. The V end was cut by 6 bases, the J end by 8 bases, with 16 bases between. CDR3 DNA sequence: TGTGCCAGCAGACACGGGACTGGAGGGGGCTACACCTTC. Translation: CASRHGTGGGYTF.

V and J are TRBV9 and TRBJ1-2, with D perhaps TRBD1 (6 bases). The CDR3 has 17 residues. The ends were cut back, 2 bases at V and 1 base at J, with 18 bases in the middle. Germline V lookup: CDR1 SGDLS, CDR2 YYNGEE. The CDR3 region has the DNA TGTGCCAGCAGCGTGGGGGCCAGGGCGCAGTTTAACTATGGCTACACCTTC. Its protein product is CASSVGARAQFNYGYTF.

This clone was observed once. V is TRBV5-1 and J is TRBJ1-3; a possible D gene is TRBD1 (6 bases). This CDR3 has 18 amino acids. V was pared by 1 base and J by 1 base, with 18 bases between. Looked up from germline, CDR1 is SGHRS and CDR2 is YFSETQ. The DNA for the CDR3 is TGCGCCAGCAGCTTGACAGGGTCGTCCCCCGGGTCTGGAAACACCATATATTTT. Amino acids: CASSLTGSSPGSGNTIYF.

The J gene is TRBJ1-1, the V gene TRBV18; TRBD1 aligns across 8 bases. The CDR3 sequence is 14 residues long. Per germline, CDR1 KGHSH and CDR2 LQKENI. V shed 5 bases, J shed 4 bases, and the junction held 6 bases outside the gene matches. CDR3 nucleotides: TGTGCCAGCTCAAAAACAGGGGGGATCACTGAAGCTTTCTTT. Residues: CASSKTGGITEAFF.

The V call is TRBV7-6, the J call TRBJ2-3; no reliable D call. Germline-derived CDR1 and CDR2 are SGHVS and FNYEAQ. Trimming cost V 2 bases and J 6 bases, with 9 bases left between them. The CDR3 length is 13 residues. Here the CDR3 DNA reads TGTGCCAGCAGCTTAATGAGAGAGGATACGCAGTATTTT. It yields the protein CASSLMREDTQYF.

This sequence joins TRBV19 and TRBJ1-2; TRBD1 aligns across 10 bases. J lost 1 base, V lost 7 bases, and 9 bases had no gene match. The CDR3 extends over 16 amino acids. Germline CDR1 is LNHDA and CDR2 is SQIVND (reference sequence). The CDR3 loop is CASISRTGGFNYGYTF. CDR3 DNA: TGTGCCAGTATCTCCAGGACAGGGGGGTTTAACTATGGCTACACCTTC.

V usage is TRBV5-5 and J usage is TRBJ1-2, with D possibly matching TRBD1 (5 bases). Germline CDR1 SGHKS, CDR2 YYEKEE (reference sequence). The CDR3 covers 12 residues. V was trimmed by 1 base and J by 7 bases, leaving 8 bases between them. The CDR3 here is CASSLTGFGYTF. The CDR3 coding sequence is TGTGCCAGCAGCTTGACAGGCTTTGGCTACACCTTC.

This rearrangement joins TRBV3-1 (or the pseudogene TRBV3-2) to TRBJ2-7; 12 bases fit TRBD1. The J segment lost 7 bases and the V segment lost 0 bases, leaving 16 bases of the junction unmatched. The germline V gene encodes CDR1 LGHDT and CDR2 YNNKEL (reference sequence). The CDR3 totals 19 residues. CDR3 protein: CASSQDPRDRGRILGEQYF. The DNA of the CDR3 is TGTGCCAGCAGCCAAGATCCCCGGGACAGGGGGCGCATTCTAGGGGAGCAGTACTTC.

This clone has only one observation. The J gene is TRBJ1-2, the V gene TRBV6-2 or TRBV6-3; the D gene is possibly TRBD1 (6 bases). Germline loops: CDR1 MNHEY, CDR2 SVGEGT. The V end was cut by 0 bases, the J end by 4 bases, with 12 bases between. The length of the CDR3 is 15 residues. In DNA, the CDR3 is TGTGCCAGCAGTTACTCAAACAGGGCTGGCTATGGCTACACCTTC. Protein product: CASSYSNRAGYGYTF.

The gene calls are TRBV7-2 and TRBJ2-5; the match to TRBD2 covers 8 bases. CDR3 length equals 15 residues. V shed 6 bases, J shed 5 bases, and the junction held 11 bases outside the gene matches. Germline CDR1 is SGHTA and CDR2 is FQGNSA. The CDR3 bases are TGTGCCAGCAGACCTCAGGCCACGGGAGGGGAGACCCAGTACTTC. Encoded protein: CASRPQATGGETQYF.

The V gene is TRBV7-3, the J gene TRBJ1-2; TRBD1 is a possible D gene (6 bases). V dropped 3 bases and J dropped 2 bases, with 13 bases sitting between them. The CDR3 length is 15 residues. Germline CDR1 reads SGHTA; CDR2 reads FQGTGA. This CDR3 is CASSLDSGYNYGYTF. CDR3 bases: TGTGCCAGCAGCTTGGACAGTGGGTACAACTATGGCTACACCTTC.

The chain recombines TRBV6-5 with TRBJ1-5; D is unclear. Germline V gives CDR1 MNHEY, CDR2 SVGAGI. The CDR3 contains 13 residues. Trimming took 0 bases from V and 5 from J, leaving 5 bases between them. The CDR3 spells CASSYSPHQPQHF. CDR3 nucleotides: TGTGCCAGCAGTTACTCTCCTCATCAGCCCCAGCATTTT.

The rearrangement links TRBV10-3 to TRBJ1-2; 9 nucleotides line up with TRBD1. Unmatched junction bases numbered 16, after V lost 10 bases and J lost 7 bases. The CDR3 contains 15 residues. In germline, CDR1 is ENHRY, CDR2 SYGVKD. This chain's CDR3 is CATALFGTGPGGYTF. The CDR3 DNA reads as TGTGCCACGGCTTTATTCGGGACAGGGCCTGGTGGCTACACCTTC.